The text below deals with one T cell receptor beta chain. Antigen: not known. V was shortened by 0 bases and J by 8 bases, with 16 bases between the two germline ends. CDR1 and CDR2 (germline): KGHSH, LQKENI. This CDR3 region has 15 residues. This sample was taken from a study of identical twins. TCRdb re-analysed the 5' RACE reads in MiXCR, keeping a single row per CDR3 protein. This table holds approximately 700,000 distinct CDR3 sequences, over 15% found once. Study-wide findings and caveats: Analyses of zero insertions could, in part, be confounded by invariant MAIT and iNKT cells. Insertions were reduced in abundant cord blood beta clonotypes but not in memory repertoires. Cross-sectional statistical analysis was relied on for the conclusions, without the same donors being followed.

In addition, the sample was reused for a study of T cells expressing NK-cell markers. That source notes: Within the sequenced cohort of eight donors, seven exhibited HCMV seropositivity and one was seronegative.

The chain combines TRBV18 with TRBJ1-2, with D unresolved. This receptor was taken from a young woman in good health. The sequenced sample consisted of PBMCs. In nucleotides, the CDR3 is TGTGCCAGCTCACCACCGGCTCTCCGGTTGGGCGGCTACACCTTC. It encodes CASSPPALRLGGYTF.